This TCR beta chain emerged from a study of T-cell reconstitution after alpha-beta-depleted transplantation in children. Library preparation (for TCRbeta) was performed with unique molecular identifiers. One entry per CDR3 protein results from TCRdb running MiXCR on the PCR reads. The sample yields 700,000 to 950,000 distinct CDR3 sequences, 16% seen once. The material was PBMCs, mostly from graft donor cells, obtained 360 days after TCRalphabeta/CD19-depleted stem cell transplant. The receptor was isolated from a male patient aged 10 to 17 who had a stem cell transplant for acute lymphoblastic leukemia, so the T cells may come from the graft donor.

DNA of the CDR3: TGTGCCTGCACTGGGAGTGGGGCTGGCAATCAGCCCCAGCATTTT. Translating gives CACTGSGAGNQPQHF. The chain recombines TRBV6-1 with TRBJ1-5; TRBD1 might be the D (5 bases). Germline loops: CDR1 MNHNS, CDR2 SASEGT. Trimming removed 11 bases at V and 2 bases at J, with 19 bases between. The CDR3 spans 15 residues.